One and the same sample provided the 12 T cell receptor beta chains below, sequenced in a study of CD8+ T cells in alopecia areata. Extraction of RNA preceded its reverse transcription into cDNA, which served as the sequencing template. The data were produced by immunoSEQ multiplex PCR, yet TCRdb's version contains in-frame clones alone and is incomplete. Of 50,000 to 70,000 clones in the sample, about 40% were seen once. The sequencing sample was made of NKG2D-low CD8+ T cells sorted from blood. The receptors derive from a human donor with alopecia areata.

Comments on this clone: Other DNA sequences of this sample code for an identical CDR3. As DNA, the CDR3 is TGTGCCAGCAGCCCTCCCTCCTACGAGCAGTACTTC. Protein: CASSPPSYEQYF. The chain combines TRBV9 with TRBJ2-7; no clear D. The CDR3 runs to 12 residues. Deletions cut 4 bases from V and 0 bases from J, with 5 bases between. The germline gives CDR1 SGDLS, CDR2 YYNGEE. Full variable domain (missing parts from reference TRBV9 and TRBJ2-7): DSGVTQTPKHLITATGQRVTLRCSPRSGDLSVYWYQQSLDQGLQFLIQYYNGEERAKGNILERFSAQQFPDLHSELNLSSLELGDSALYFCASSPPSYEQYFGPGTRLTVT.

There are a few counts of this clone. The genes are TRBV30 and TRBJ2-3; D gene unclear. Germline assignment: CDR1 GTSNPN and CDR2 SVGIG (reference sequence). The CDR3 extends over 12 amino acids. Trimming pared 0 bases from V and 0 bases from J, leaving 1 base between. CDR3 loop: CAWSVSTDTQYF. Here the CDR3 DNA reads TGTGCCTGGAGTGTCAGCACAGATACGCAGTATTTT.

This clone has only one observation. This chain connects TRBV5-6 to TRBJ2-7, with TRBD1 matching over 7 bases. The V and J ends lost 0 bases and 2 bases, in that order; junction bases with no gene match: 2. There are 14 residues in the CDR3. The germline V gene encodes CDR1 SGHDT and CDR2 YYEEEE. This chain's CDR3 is CASSLGDSTYEQYF. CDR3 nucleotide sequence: TGTGCCAGCAGCTTGGGGGACAGTACCTACGAGCAGTACTTC.

CDR3 residues: CSVASGAYEQYF. The CDR3 nucleotides read TGCAGCGTTGCGTCTGGAGCCTACGAGCAGTACTTC. The rearrangement joins TRBV29-1 to TRBJ2-7, with unresolved D. Germline V gene data show CDR1 as SQVTM and CDR2 as ANQGSEA. V shed 4 bases and J shed 2 bases, with 9 bases lying between them. This CDR3 is built from 12 residues.

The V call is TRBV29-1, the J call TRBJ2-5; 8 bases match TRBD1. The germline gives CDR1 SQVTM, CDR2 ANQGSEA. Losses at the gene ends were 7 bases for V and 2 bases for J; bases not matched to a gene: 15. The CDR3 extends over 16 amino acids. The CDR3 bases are TGCAGCGGCAGGACAGGGTTTAGCCGGGAGCAAGAGACCCAGTACTTC. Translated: CSGRTGFSREQETQYF.

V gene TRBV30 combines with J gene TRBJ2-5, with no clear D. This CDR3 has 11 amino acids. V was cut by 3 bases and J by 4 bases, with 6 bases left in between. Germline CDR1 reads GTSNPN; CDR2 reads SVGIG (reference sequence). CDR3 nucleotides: TGTGCCTGGAGCGAACCAGAGACCCAGTACTTC. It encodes CAWSEPETQYF. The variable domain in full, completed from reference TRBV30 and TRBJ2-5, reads SQTIHQWPATLVQPVGSPLSLECTVEGTSNPNLYWYRQAAGRGLQLLFYSVGIGQISSEVPQNLSASRPQDRQFILSSKKLLLSDSGFYLCAWSEPETQYFGPGTRLLVL.

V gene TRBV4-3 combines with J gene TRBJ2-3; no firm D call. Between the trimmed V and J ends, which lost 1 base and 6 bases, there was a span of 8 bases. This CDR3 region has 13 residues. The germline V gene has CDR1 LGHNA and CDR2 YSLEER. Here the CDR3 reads CASSQVPRDTQYF. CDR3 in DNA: TGCGCCAGCAGCCAAGTGCCCCGGGATACGCAGTATTTT.

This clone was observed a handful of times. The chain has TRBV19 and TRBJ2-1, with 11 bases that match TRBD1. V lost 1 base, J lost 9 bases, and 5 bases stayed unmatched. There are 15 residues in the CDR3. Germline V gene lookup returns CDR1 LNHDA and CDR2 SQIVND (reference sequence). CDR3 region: CASSIGDRGMVEQFF. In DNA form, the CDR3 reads TGTGCCAGTAGTATAGGGGACAGGGGGATGGTTGAGCAGTTCTTC.

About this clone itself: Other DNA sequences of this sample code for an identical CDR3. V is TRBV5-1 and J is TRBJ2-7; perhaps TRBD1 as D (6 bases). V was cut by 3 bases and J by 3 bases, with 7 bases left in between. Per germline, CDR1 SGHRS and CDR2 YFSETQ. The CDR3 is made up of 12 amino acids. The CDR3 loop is CASSSDSYEQYF. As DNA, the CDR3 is TGCGCCAGCAGCTCGGACAGCTACGAGCAGTACTTC.

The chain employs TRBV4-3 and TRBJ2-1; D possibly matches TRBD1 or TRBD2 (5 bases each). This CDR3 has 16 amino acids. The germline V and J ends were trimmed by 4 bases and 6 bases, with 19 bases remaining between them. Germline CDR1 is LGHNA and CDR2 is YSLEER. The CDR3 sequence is CASSLSGTEPFNEQFF. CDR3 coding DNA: TGCGCCAGCAGCCTCTCCGGGACCGAACCTTTCAATGAGCAGTTCTTC.

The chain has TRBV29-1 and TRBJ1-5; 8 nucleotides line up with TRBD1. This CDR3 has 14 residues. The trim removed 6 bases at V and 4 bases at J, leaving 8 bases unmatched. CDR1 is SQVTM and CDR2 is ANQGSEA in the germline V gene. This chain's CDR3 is CSVRTGQVNQPQHF. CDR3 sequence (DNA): TGCAGCGTGAGGACAGGGCAAGTAAATCAGCCCCAGCATTTT.

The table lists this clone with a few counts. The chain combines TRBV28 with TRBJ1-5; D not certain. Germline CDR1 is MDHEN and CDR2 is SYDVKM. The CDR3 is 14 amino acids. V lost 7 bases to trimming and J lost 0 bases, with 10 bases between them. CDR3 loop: CASNIKASNQPQHF. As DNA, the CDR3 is TGTGCCAGCAATATAAAGGCTAGCAATCAGCCCCAGCATTTT.